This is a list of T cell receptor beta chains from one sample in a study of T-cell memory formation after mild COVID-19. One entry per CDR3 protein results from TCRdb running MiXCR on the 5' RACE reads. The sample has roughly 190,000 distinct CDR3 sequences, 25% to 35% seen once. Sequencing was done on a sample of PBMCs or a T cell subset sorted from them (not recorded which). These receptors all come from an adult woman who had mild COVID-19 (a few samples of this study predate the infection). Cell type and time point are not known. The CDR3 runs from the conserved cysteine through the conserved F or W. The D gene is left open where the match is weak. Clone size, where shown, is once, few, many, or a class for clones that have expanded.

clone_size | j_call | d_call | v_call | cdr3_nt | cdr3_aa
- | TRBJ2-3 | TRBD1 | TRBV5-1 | TGCGCCAGCAGCGCGGGACAGGATGTAGATACGCAGTATTTT | CASSAGQDVDTQYF
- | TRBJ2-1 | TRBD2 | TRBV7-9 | TGTGCCAGCAGCTCACCGACTGTAGCGGGGGCCTACAATGAGCAGTTCTTC | CASSSPTVAGAYNEQFF
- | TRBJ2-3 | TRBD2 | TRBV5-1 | TGCGCCAGCAGCCGACAAAGCGGGGCGGGAGATACGCAGTATTTT | CASSRQSGAGDTQYF
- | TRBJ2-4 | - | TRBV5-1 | TGCGCCAGCAGCCCAGAGGTCGGTGGTTCGTACTTC | CASSPEVGGSYF
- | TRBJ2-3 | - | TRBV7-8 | TGTGCCAGCAGCTTAACGGGGACCACAGATACGCAGTATTTT | CASSLTGTTDTQYF
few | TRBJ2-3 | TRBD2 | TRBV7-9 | TGTGCCAGCAGCGCGCAGCGCGGGAGGGGCACAGATACGCAGTATTTT | CASSAQRGRGTDTQYF
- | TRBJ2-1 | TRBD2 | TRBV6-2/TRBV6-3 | TGTGCCAGCAGAACCGGAGGTAGCGGGAGGGTGGATGAGCAGTTCTTC | CASRTGGSGRVDEQFF
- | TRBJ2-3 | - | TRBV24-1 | TGTGCCACCAGTGAACTAGCTAGCACAGATACGCAGTATTTT | CATSELASTDTQYF
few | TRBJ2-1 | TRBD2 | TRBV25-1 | TGTGCCAGCAGTGAATGGACTAGCGGGAGAGGCGGTGAGCAGTTCTTC | CASSEWTSGRGGEQFF
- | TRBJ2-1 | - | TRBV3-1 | TGTGCCAGCAGCCAAGGCGTAAGCCGTACGGGGTACAATGAGCAGTTCTTC | CASSQGVSRTGYNEQFF
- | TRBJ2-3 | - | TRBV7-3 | TGTGCCAGCAGCTTACAGGGTTACACAGATACGCAGTATTTT | CASSLQGYTDTQYF
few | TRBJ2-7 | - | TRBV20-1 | TGCAGTGCTAGAGATAGGACCTTAGGAGGGATCGAGCAGTACTTC | CSARDRTLGGIEQYF
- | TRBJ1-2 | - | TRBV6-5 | TGTGCCAGCAGTCAGGGACGGTATGGCTACACCTTC | CASSQGRYGYTF
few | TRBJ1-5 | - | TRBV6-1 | TGTGCCAGCATCACAGGGACCACTTTGAATCAGCCCCAGCATTTT | CASITGTTLNQPQHF
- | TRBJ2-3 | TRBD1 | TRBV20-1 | TGCAGTGCTCAGGGACAGGGGGCGAGGGATACGCAGTATTTT | CSAQGQGARDTQYF
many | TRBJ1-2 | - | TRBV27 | TGTGCCAGCAGTCCGGGACGGTCGTATGGCTACACCTTC | CASSPGRSYGYTF
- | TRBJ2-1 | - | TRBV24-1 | TGTGCCACCAGTAAGACGACTGCAAAAGCCGGGACGGATACCTACAATGAGCAGTTCTTC | CATSKTTAKAGTDTYNEQFF
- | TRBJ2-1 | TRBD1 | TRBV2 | TGTGCCAGCAGGGGTGACAGGGGCTCCTACAATGAGCAGTTCTTC | CASRGDRGSYNEQFF
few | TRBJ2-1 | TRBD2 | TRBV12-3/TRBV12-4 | TGTGCCAGCAGTTTTTATAATCTCAGCGGGAGAAACTATGGGCAGTTCTTC | CASSFYNLSGRNYGQFF
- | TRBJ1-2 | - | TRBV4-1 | TGCGCCAGCCGAAGCCGGGGCTATGGCTACACCTTC | CASRSRGYGYTF
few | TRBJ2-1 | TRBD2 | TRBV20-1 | TGCAGTGCTAATTCACTAGCGGGGGGGGACAATGAGCAGTTCTTC | CSANSLAGGDNEQFF
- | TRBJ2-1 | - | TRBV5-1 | TGCGCCAGCAGCTCACGAGGCGAGAGCTCCTACAATGAGCAGTTCTTC | CASSSRGESSYNEQFF
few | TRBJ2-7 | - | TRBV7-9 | TGTGCCAGCAGCTTGGGGGGGCGCTACGAGCAGTACTTC | CASSLGGRYEQYF
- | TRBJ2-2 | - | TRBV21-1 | TGTGCCAGCAGCAAAGAGGCCGGGTTCGGGGAGCTGTTTTTT | CASSKEAGFGELFF
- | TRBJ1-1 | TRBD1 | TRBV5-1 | TGCGCCAGCAGCACCGGATCGACAGGGGGTATCACTGAAGCTTTCTTT | CASSTGSTGGITEAFF
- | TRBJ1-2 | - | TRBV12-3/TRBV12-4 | TGTGCCAGCGGCTGGGATAACTATGGCTACACCTTC | CASGWDNYGYTF
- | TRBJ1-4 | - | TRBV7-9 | TGTGCCAGCAGCCCGCCTACCAGGGATGTTGAAAAACTGTTTTTT | CASSPPTRDVEKLFF
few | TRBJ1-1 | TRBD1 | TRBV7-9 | TGTGCCAGCAGCTTAGAGGGGGCCACTGAAGCTTTCTTT | CASSLEGATEAFF
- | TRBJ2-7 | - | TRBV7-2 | TGTGCCAGCAGCTTAGGATGGAGCTCCTACGAGCAGTACTTC | CASSLGWSSYEQYF
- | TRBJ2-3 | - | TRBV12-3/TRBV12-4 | TGTGCCAGCAGTTTTTGGGGGGGTGACAGGGATACGCAGTATTTT | CASSFWGGDRDTQYF
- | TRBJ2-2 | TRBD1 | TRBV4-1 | TGCGCCAGCAGCCAAGATATGACAGGGTCTCCCGGGGAGCTGTTTTTT | CASSQDMTGSPGELFF
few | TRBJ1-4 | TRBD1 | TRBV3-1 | TGTGCCAGCAGCCTCGGACAGGCGCTTGCAACTAATGAAAAACTGTTTTTT | CASSLGQALATNEKLFF
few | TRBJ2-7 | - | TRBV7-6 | TGTGCCAGCAGCTTAGCCTTCGGCGGGGTTAACTCCTACGAGCAGTACTTC | CASSLAFGGVNSYEQYF
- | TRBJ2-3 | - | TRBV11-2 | TGTGCCAGCAGCTTGGAGCCTAGCGCCATGGGGGTGTATTTT | CASSLEPSAMGVYF
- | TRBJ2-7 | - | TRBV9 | TGTGCCAGCAGCGTACTGAGCGGTCCCTACGAGCAGTACTTC | CASSVLSGPYEQYF
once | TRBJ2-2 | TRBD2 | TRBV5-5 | TGTGCCAGCAGCTTGTTTTCTAGCGGGAGGCCCGGGGAGCTGTTTTTT | CASSLFSSGRPGELFF